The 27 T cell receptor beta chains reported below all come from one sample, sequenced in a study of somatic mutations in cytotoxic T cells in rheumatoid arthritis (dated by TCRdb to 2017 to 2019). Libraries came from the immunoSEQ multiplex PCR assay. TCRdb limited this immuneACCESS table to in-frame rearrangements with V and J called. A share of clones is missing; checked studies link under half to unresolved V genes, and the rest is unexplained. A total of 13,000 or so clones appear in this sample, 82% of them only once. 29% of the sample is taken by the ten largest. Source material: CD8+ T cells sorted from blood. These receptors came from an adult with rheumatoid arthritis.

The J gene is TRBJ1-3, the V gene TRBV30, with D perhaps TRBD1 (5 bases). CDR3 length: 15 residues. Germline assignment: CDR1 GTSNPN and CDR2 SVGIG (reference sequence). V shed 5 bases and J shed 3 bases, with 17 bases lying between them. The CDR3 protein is CAWVPGEGRGNTIYF. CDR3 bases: TGTGCCTGGGTCCCGGGGGAGGGTCGTGGAAACACCATATATTTT.

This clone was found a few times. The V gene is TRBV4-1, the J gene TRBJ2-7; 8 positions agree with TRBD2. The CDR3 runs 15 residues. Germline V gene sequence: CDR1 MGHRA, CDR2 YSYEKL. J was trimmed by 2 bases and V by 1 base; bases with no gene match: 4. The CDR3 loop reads CASSQGVAGTYEQYF. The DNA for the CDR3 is TGCGCCAGCAGCCAAGGGGTAGCGGGAACCTACGAGCAGTACTTC.

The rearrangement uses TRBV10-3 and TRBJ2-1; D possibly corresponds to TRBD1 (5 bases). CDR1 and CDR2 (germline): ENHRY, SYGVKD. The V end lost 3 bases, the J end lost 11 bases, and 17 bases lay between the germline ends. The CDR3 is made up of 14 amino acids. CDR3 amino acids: CAISDGQGTAKQFF. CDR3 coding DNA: TGTGCCATCAGTGATGGGCAGGGAACGGCTAAGCAGTTCTTC.

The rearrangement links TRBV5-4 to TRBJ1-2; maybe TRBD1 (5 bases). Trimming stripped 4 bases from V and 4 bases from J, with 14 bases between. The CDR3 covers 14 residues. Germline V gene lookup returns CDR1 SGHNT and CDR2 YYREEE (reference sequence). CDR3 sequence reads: CASSPGGVLYGYTF. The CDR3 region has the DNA TGTGCCAGCAGCCCCGGGGGAGTGCTCTATGGCTACACCTTC.

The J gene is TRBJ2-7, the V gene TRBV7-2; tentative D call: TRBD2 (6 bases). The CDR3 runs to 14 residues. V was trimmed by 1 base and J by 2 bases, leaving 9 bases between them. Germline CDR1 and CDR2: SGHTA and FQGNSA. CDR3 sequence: CASSLVGGPYEQYF. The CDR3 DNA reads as TGTGCCAGCAGCTTAGTCGGGGGTCCCTACGAGCAGTACTTC.

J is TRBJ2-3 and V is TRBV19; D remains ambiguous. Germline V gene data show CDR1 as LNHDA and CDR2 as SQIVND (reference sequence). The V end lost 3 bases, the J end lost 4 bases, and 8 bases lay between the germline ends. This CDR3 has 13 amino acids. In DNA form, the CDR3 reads TGTGCCAGTAGTATGTGGGCCGCAGATACGCAGTATTTT. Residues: CASSMWAADTQYF.

This CDR3 is CASSHSGTNEKLFF. Written as DNA, the CDR3 is TGTGCCAGCAGTCACAGTGGAACTAATGAAAAACTGTTTTTT. The chain recombines TRBV27 with TRBJ1-4; D ambiguous. In germline, CDR1 is MNHEY, CDR2 SMNVEV (reference sequence). The CDR3 is made up of 14 amino acids. Deletions cut 5 bases from V and 1 base from J, with 8 bases between.

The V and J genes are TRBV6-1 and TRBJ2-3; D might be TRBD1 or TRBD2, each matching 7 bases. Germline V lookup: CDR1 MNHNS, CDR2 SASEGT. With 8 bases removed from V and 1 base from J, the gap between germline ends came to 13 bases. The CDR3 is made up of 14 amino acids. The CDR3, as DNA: TGTGCCAGCCCCCCAGGGGGGGGCACAGATACGCAGTATTTT. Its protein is CASPPGGGTDTQYF.

This CDR3 is CASSPQTGSTF. The CDR3 region has the DNA TGTGCCAGCAGCCCCCAGACAGGGTCCACCTTC. The V gene is TRBV9, the J gene TRBJ1-2; 7 bases line up with TRBD1. Germline values: CDR1 SGDLS, CDR2 YYNGEE. The CDR3 runs to 11 residues. The V gene end was trimmed by 4 bases and the J gene end by 13 bases; junction bases not matched to a gene: 7. Full variable domain (remainder filled in from reference TRBV9 and TRBJ1-2): DSGVTQTPKHLITATGQRVTLRCSPRSGDLSVYWYQQSLDQGLQFLIQYYNGEERAKGNILERFSAQQFPDLHSELNLSSLELGDSALYFCASSPQTGSTFGSGTRLTVV.

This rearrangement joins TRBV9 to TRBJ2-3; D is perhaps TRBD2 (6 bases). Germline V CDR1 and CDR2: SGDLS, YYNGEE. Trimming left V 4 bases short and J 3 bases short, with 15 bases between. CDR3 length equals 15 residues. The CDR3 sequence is CASSQDGSRTDTQYF. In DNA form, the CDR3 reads TGTGCCAGCAGCCAGGACGGGAGCCGGACAGATACGCAGTATTTT.

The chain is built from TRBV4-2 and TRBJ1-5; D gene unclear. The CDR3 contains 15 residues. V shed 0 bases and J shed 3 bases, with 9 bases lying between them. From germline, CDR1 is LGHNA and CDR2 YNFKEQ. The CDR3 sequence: CASSQERLPNQPQHF. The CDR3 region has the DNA TGTGCCAGCAGCCAAGAGAGACTGCCCAATCAGCCCCAGCATTTT.

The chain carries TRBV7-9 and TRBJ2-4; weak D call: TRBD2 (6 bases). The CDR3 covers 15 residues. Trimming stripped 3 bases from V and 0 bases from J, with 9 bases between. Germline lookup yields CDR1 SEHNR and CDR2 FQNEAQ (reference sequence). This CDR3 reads CASSFEGLAKNIQYF. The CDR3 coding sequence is TGTGCCAGCAGCTTCGAGGGACTAGCCAAAAACATTCAGTACTTC.

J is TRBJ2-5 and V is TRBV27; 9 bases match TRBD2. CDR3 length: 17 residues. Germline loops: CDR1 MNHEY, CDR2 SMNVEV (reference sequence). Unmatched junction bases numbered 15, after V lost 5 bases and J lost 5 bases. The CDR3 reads CASSPRTSAVFKETQYF. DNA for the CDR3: TGTGCCAGCAGTCCACGGACTAGCGCGGTGTTCAAGGAGACCCAGTACTTC.

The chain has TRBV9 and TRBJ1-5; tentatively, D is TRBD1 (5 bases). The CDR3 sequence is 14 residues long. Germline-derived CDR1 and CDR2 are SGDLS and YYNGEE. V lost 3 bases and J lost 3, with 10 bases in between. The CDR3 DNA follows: TGTGCCAGCAGCGCCGACGGGGCCAATCAGCCCCAGCATTTT. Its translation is CASSADGANQPQHF.

The CDR3 DNA sequence: TGTGCCAGCAGCGTAGGCCCCAGGGGAGCCACAGATACGCAGTATTTT. It codes for CASSVGPRGATDTQYF. The chain recombines TRBV9 with TRBJ2-3; weak D call: TRBD1 (6 bases). This CDR3 is built from 16 residues. With 0 bases removed from V and 2 bases from J, the gap between germline ends came to 13 bases. Germline V gene data show CDR1 as SGDLS and CDR2 as YYNGEE.

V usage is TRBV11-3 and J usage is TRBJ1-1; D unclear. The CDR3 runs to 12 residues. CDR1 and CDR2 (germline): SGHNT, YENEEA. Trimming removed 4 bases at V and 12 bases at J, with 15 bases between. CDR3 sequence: CASSSTSTETFF. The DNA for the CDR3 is TGTGCCAGCAGCTCAACGAGTACTGAGACTTTCTTT.

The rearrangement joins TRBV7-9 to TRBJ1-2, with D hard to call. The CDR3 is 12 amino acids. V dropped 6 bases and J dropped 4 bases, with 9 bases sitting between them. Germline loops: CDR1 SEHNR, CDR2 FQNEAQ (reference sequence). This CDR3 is CASRLDVYGYTF. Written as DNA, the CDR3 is TGTGCCAGCAGGTTGGACGTCTATGGCTACACCTTC.

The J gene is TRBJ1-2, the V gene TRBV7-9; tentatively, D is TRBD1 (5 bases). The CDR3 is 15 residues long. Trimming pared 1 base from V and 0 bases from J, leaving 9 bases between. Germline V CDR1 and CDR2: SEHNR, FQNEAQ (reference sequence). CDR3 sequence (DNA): TGTGCCAGCAGCTTAGTAGGGGTTGCTAACTATGGCTACACCTTC. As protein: CASSLVGVANYGYTF.

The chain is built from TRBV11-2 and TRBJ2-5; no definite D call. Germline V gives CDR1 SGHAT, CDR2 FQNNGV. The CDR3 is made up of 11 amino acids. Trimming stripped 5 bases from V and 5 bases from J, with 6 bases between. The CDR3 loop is CASSLGETQYF. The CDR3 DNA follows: TGTGCCAGCAGCCTGGGGGAGACCCAGTACTTC.

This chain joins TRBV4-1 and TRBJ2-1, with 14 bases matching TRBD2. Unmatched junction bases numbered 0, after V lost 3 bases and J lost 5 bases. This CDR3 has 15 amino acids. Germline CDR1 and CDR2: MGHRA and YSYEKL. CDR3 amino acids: CASSQTSGRDNEQFF. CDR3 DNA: TGCGCCAGCAGCCAGACTAGCGGGAGGGACAATGAGCAGTTCTTC.

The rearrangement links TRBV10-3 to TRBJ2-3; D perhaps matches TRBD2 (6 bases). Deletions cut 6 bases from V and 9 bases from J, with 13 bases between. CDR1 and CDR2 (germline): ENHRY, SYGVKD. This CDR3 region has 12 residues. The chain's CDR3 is CAISPRDETQYF. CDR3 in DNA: TGTGCCATCAGCCCGCGGGATGAGACGCAGTATTTT.

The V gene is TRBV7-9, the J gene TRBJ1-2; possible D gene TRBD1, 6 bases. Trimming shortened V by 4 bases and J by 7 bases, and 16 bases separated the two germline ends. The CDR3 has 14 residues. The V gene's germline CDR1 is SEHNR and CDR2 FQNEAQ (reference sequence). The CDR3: CASSYRGQSGGYTF. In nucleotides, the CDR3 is TGTGCCAGCAGCTACCGAGGACAGTCGGGTGGCTACACCTTC.

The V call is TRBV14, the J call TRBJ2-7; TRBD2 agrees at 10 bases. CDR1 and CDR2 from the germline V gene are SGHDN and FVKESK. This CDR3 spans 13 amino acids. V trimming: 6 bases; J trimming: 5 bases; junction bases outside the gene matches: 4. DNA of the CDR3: TGTGCCAGCAGAGAGCGGGAGGGCCACGAGCAGTACTTC. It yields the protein CASREREGHEQYF.

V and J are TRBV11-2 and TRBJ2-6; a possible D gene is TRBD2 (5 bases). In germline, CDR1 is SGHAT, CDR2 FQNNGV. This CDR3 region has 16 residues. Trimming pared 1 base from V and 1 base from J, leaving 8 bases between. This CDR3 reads CASSLARGSGANVLTF. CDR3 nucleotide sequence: TGTGCCAGCAGCTTAGCTCGGGGATCTGGGGCCAACGTCCTGACTTTC.

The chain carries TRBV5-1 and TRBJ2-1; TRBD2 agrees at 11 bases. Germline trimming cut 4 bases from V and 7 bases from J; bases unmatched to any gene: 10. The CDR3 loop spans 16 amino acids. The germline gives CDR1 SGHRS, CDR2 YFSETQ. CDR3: CASSPTTSGSGNEQFF. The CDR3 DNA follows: TGCGCCAGCAGCCCAACTACTAGCGGGAGCGGAAATGAGCAGTTCTTC.

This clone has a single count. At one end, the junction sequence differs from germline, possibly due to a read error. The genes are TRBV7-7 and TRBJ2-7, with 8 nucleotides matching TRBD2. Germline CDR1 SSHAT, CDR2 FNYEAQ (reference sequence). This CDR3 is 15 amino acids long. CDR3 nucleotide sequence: TGTGCTAGCAGCCCCGGGCTAGCGGGTACCTACGAGCAGTACTTC. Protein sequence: CASSPGLAGTYEQYF.

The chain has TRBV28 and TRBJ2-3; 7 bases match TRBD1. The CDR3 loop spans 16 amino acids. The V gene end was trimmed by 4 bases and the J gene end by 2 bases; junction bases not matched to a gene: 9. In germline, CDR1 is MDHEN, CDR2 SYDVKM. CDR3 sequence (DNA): TGTGCCAGCAGTTCTGGGACAGTTAAATACACAGATACGCAGTATTTT. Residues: CASSSGTVKYTDTQYF.